This passage covers 2 T cell receptor beta chains from one sample sequenced in a study of human T cells and chemical hapten exposure. Sample time point: patch test 3, about 24 weeks after DPC sensitization. The sample's treatment: therapeutic diphenylcyclopropenone sensitization with weekly scalp DPC. Extraction of total RNA was performed on unfractionated whole blood. TCRdb fed the RACE reads into MiXCR, producing one record per CDR3 protein. The table has fewer than 50,000 distinct CDR3 sequences, 9% to 9.5% seen once. Sequenced material: whole blood, taken in connection with sensitization to the hapten diphenylcyclopropenone (DPC). These receptors came from a man between 50 and 59 years old with alopecia areata. Some clones in this sample may be carry-over from other donors' samples.

This clonotype was recorded at least ten times. The chain couples TRBV11-2 to TRBJ2-1, with unresolved D. The ends were cut back, 1 base at V and 5 bases at J, with 3 bases in the middle. CDR3 length equals 12 residues. Germline CDR1 is SGHAT and CDR2 is FQNNGV. DNA for the CDR3: TGTGCCAGCAGCTTAGTGCACAATGAGCAGTTCTTC. It is translated as CASSLVHNEQFF. The entire variable domain, with the rest obtained from reference TRBV11-2 and TRBJ2-1, is as follows: EAGVAQSPRYKIIEKRQSVAFWCNPISGHATLYWYQQILGQGPKLLIQFQNNGVVDDSQLPKDRFSAERLKGVDSTLKIQPAKLEDSAVYLCASSLVHNEQFFGPGTRLTVL.

The sample holds many counts of this clonotype. The chain links TRBV24-1 to TRBJ2-1, with D perhaps matching TRBD1 or TRBD2 (6 bases each). This CDR3 contains 17 residues. Trimming took 0 bases from V and 8 from J, leaving 19 bases between them. Germline CDR1 is KGHDR and CDR2 is SFDVKD. The CDR3 DNA reads TGTGCCACCAGTGATTTGCAGTACGCGACGGGGGCTTATGAGCAGTTCTTC. Protein product: CATSDLQYATGAYEQFF.